This TCR beta chain comes out of a study of CD8 T cells in ankylosing spondylitis. Study-level findings and limits: Reports of some motif variants in reactive arthritis synovial fluid and blood predate this one. As for the disease-linked clones, they showed a CD8+ phenotype and occurred at relatively low frequencies in peripheral blood. For ankylosing spondylitis blood, a TCR beta motif of about eight highly homologous variants appeared characteristic. According to the report, clones linked to the disease were significantly enriched in matched synovial fluid samples taken from ankylosing spondylitis patients.

Remarks on this clonotype: Its antigen is undetermined.

The germline gives CDR1 SGHVS, CDR2 FQNEAQ. Losses at the gene ends were 5 bases for V and 0 bases for J; bases not matched to a gene: 10. The CDR3 totals 18 residues. With molecular barcodes, quantitative 5'-RACE was used to make the TCR beta libraries. Using its own MiXCR run on the 5' RACE reads, TCRdb lists one record per CDR3 protein. The data hold 470,000 or so distinct CDR3 sequences, with 26% observed a single time. The chain is built from TRBV7-8 and TRBJ1-5; TRBD1 agrees at 10 bases. This receptor was obtained from a male donor with ankylosing spondylitis. Sequencing was performed on blood, either unsorted or a sorted T cell fraction (not recorded which). In DNA, the CDR3 is TGTGCCAGCAGCCACGACAGGGGGCAATCTTATAGCAATCAGCCCCAGCATTTT. Amino acids: CASSHDRGQSYSNQPQHF. The full variable domain, with the rest looked up from reference TRBV7-8 and TRBJ1-5, is GAGVSQSPRYKVAKRGQDVALRCDPISGHVSLFWYQQALGQGPEFLTYFQNEAQLDKSGLPSDRFFAERPEGSVSTLKIQRTQQEDSAVYLCASSHDRGQSYSNQPQHFGDGTRLSIL.